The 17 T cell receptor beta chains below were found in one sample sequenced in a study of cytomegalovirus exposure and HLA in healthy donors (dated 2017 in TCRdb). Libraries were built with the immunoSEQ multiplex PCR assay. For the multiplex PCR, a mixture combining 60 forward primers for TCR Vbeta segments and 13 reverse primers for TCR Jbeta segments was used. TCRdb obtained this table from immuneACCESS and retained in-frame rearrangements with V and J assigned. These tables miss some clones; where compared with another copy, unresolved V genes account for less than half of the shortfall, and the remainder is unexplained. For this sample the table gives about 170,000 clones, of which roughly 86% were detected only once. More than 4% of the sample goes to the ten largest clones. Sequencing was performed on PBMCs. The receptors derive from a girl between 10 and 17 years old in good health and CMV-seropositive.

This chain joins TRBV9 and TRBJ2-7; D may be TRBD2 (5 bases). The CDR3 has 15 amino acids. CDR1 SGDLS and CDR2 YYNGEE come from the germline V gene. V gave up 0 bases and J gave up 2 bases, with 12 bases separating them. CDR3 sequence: CASSVDYGETYEQYF. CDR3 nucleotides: TGTGCCAGCAGCGTAGACTACGGGGAAACCTACGAGCAGTACTTC.

The chain's CDR3 is CASRGDREWFNEQFF. The CDR3 DNA follows: TGCGCCAGCAGGGGGGACAGGGAGTGGTTCAATGAGCAGTTCTTC. The gene calls are TRBV5-1 and TRBJ2-1, with 9 bases that match TRBD1. The length of the CDR3 is 15 residues. The V gene end was trimmed by 5 bases and the J gene end by 6 bases; junction bases not matched to a gene: 9. The germline V gene encodes CDR1 SGHRS and CDR2 YFSETQ.

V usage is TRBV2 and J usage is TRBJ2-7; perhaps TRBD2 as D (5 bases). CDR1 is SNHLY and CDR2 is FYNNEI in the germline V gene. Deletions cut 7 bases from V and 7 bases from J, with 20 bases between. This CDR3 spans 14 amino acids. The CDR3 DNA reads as TGTGCCAGCAACCCTGCAGACGCTCCGGGGGAGCAGTACTTC. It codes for CASNPADAPGEQYF.

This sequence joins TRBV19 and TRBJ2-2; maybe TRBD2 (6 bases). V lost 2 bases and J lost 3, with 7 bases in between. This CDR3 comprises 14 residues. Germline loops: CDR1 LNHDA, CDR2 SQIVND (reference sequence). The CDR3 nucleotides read TGTGCCAGTAGTATATGGGGGGACACCGGGGAGCTGTTTTTT. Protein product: CASSIWGDTGELFF.

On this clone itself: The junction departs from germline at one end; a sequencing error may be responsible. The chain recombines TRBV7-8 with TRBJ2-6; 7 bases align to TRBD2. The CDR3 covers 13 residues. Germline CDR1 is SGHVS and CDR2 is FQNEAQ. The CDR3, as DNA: TGTGCCAGCAGCTTAGGGGGGGGCAACGTCCTGACTTTC. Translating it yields CASSLGGGNVLTF. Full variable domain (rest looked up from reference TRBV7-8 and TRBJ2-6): GAGVSQSPRYKVAKRGQDVALRCDPISGHVSLFWYQQALGQGPEFLTYFQNEAQLDKSGLPSDRFFAERPEGSVSTLKIQRTQQEDSAVYLCASSLGGGNVLTFGAGSRLTVL.

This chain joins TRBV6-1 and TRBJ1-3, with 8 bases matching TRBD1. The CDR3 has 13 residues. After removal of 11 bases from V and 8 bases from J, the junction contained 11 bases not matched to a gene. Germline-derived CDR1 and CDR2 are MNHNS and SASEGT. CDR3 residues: CAAFDRGRYTIYF. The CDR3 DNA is TGTGCCGCCTTCGACAGGGGCCGGTACACCATATATTTT.

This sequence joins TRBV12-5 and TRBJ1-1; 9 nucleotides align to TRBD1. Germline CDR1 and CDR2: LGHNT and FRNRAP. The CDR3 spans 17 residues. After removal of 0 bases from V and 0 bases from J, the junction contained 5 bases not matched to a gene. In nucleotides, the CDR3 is TGTGCTAGTGGTTTGGTCCTGACAGGGGGGCTGAACACTGAAGCTTTCTTT. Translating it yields CASGLVLTGGLNTEAFF.

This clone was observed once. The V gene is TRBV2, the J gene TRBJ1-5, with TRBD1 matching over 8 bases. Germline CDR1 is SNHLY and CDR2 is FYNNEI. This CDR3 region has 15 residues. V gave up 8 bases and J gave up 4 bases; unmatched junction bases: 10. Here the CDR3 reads CASPNRTGQNQPQHF. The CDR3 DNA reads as TGTGCCAGCCCCAATAGGACAGGGCAAAATCAGCCCCAGCATTTT.

The DNA of the CDR3 is TGTGCCAGCAGCTTCGTCAAAAGGGGAGGCGGCACTGAAGCTTTCTTT. As protein: CASSFVKRGGGTEAFF. The chain employs TRBV11-2 and TRBJ1-1; a possible D gene is TRBD1 (5 bases). Between the trimmed V and J ends, which lost 3 bases and 4 bases, there was a span of 18 bases. The CDR3 has 16 residues. Germline V gene sequence: CDR1 SGHAT, CDR2 FQNNGV. Combining the CDR3 with reference TRBV11-2 and TRBJ1-1 gives the whole variable domain EAGVAQSPRYKIIEKRQSVAFWCNPISGHATLYWYQQILGQGPKLLIQFQNNGVVDDSQLPKDRFSAERLKGVDSTLKIQPAKLEDSAVYLCASSFVKRGGGTEAFFGQGTRLTVV.

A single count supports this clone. Written as DNA, the CDR3 is TGTGCCAGCAGCTTAGGGACAGGGGGATCGGGATCCTACGAGCAGTACTTC. Its protein is CASSLGTGGSGSYEQYF. This sequence joins TRBV11-2 and TRBJ2-7; 10 nucleotides match TRBD1. There are 17 residues in the CDR3. CDR1 SGHAT and CDR2 FQNNGV come from the germline V gene. J lost 1 base, V lost 1 base, and 7 bases had no gene match.

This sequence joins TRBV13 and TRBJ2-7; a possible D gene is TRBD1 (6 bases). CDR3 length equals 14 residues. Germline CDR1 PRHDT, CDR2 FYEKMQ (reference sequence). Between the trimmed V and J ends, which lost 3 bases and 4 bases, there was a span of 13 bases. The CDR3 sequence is CASSFRGIRYEQYF. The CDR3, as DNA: TGTGCCAGCAGCTTCAGGGGAATCAGGTACGAGCAGTACTTC. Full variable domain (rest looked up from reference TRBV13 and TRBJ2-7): AAGVIQSPRHLIKEKRETATLKCYPIPRHDTVYWYQQGPGQDPQFLISFYEKMQSDKGSIPDRFSAQQFSDYHSELNMSSLELGDSALYFCASSFRGIRYEQYFGPGTRLTVT.

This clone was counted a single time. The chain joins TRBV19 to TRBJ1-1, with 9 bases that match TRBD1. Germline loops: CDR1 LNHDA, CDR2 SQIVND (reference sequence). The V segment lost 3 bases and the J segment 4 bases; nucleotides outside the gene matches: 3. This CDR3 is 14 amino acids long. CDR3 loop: CASSIRQGVTEAFF. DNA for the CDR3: TGTGCCAGTAGTATCAGACAGGGGGTCACTGAAGCTTTCTTT.

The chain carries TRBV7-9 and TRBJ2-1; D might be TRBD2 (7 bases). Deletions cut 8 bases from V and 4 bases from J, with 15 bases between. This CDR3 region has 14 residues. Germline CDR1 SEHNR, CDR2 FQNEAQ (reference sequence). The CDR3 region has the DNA TGTGCCAGCGGGAGCGGGGACACTTACAATGAGCAGTTCTTC. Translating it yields CASGSGDTYNEQFF.

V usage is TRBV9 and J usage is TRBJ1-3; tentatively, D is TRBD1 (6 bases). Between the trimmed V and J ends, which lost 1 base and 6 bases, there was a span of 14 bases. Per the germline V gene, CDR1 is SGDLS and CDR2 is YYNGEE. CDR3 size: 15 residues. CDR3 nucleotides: TGTGCCAGCAGCGTAAGTGGACAGTCGGCAAACACCATATATTTT. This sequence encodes CASSVSGQSANTIYF.

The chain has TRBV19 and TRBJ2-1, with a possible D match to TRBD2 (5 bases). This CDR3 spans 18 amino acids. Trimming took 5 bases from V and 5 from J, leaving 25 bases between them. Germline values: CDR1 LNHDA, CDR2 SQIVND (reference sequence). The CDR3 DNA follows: TGTGCCAGTAGTCACAGCCCCCGGACTGCCAAACCCAACAATGAGCAGTTCTTC. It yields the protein CASSHSPRTAKPNNEQFF.

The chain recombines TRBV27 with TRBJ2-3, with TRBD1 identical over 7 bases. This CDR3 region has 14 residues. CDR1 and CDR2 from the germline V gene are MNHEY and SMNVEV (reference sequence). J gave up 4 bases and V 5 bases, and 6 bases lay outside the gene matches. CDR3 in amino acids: CASSAQGRSDTQYF. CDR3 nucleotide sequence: TGTGCCAGCAGTGCACAGGGGCGGTCAGATACGCAGTATTTT.

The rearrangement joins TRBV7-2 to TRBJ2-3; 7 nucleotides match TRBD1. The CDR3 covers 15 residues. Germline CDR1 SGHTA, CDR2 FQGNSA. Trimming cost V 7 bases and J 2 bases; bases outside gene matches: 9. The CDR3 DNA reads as TGTGCCAGCATCGTAGGGGACAGCCCCACAGATACGCAGTATTTT. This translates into CASIVGDSPTDTQYF.